This paragraph reports one T cell receptor beta chain. The sample is drawn from a study of read filtering for tumor transcriptome and immune sequencing. Turning to the study itself: R-ISS stage counts were 8 or 9 for I, roughly 15 for II, 6 or 7 for III.

In germline, CDR1 is SEHNR, CDR2 FQNEAQ (reference sequence). This CDR3 is 16 amino acids long. Trimming took 8 bases from V and 2 from J, leaving 20 bases between them. Molecular barcoded adaptors covering alpha/delta and beta/gamma chains were used on about 390 ng RNA. TCRdb analysed the reads with MiXCR anew, one entry per CDR3 protein. The table shows about 24,000 distinct CDR3 sequences, with approximately 23% occurring only once. Sampling of bone marrow took place during active disease in every patient. The sequenced sample consisted of a population of CD138-negative cells sorted from bone marrow. The source of this sequence is a donor at least 40 years old with multiple myeloma. The J gene is TRBJ2-3, the V gene TRBV7-9, with D tentatively TRBD1 or TRBD2 (5 bases each). The CDR3 coding sequence is TGTGCCAGCTATAGGAGTCGGGGCGGACTCACAGATACGCAGTATTTT. Its protein is CASYRSRGGLTDTQYF.